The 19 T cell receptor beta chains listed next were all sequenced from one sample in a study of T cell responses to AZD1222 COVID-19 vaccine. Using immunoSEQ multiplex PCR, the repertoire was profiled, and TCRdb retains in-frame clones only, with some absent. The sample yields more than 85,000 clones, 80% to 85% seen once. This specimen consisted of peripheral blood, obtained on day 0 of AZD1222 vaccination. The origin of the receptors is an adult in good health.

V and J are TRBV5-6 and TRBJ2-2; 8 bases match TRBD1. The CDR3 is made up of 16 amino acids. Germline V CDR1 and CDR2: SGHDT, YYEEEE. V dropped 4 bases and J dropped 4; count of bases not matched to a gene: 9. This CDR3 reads CASSLSGGFATGELFF. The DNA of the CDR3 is TGTGCCAGCAGCCTTTCAGGGGGCTTTGCCACCGGGGAGCTGTTTTTT.

This chain's CDR3 is CASSLGRPVLRYGYTF. CDR3 coding DNA: TGTGCCAGCAGCCTCGGCCGTCCTGTACTTCGCTATGGCTACACCTTC. The J gene is TRBJ1-2, the V gene TRBV13; D not resolved. Between the trimmed V and J ends, which lost 5 bases and 4 bases, there was a span of 20 bases. The CDR3 has 16 amino acids. The germline V gene has CDR1 PRHDT and CDR2 FYEKMQ (reference sequence).

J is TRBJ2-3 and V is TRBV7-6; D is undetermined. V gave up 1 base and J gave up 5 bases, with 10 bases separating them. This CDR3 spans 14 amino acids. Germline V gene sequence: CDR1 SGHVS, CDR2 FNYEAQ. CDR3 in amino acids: CASSLDSQRDTQYF. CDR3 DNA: TGTGCCAGCAGCTTAGATTCCCAGAGAGATACGCAGTATTTT.

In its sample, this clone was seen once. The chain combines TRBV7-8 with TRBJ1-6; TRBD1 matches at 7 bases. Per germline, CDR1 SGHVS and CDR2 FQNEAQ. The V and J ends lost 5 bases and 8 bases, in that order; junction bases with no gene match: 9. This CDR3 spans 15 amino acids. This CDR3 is CASSLDRAIDSPLHF. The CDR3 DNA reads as TGTGCCAGCAGCCTCGACAGGGCTATTGATTCACCCCTCCACTTT.

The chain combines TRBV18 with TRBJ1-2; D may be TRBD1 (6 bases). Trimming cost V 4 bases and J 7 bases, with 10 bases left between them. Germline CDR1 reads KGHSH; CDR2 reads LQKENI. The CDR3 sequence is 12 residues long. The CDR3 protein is CASSLGGIGYTF. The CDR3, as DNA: TGTGCCAGCTCACTAGGGGGAATTGGCTACACCTTC.

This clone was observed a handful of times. The chain's CDR3 is CASSLHGEAKNIQYF. Written as DNA, the CDR3 is TGTGCCAGCAGCTTACACGGAGAGGCCAAAAACATTCAGTACTTC. V gene TRBV11-3 combines with J gene TRBJ2-4; D unresolved. Trimming left V 2 bases short and J 1 base short, with 9 bases between. The germline CDR1 and CDR2 sequences are SGHNT and YENEEA. The CDR3 has 15 amino acids.

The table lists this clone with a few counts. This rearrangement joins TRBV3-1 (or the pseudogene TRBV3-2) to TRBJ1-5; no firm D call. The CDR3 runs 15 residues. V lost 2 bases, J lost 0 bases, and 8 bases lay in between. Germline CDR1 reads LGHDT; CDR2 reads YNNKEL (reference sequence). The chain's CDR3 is CASSQSLGSNQPQHF. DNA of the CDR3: TGTGCCAGCAGCCAAAGTCTGGGTAGCAATCAGCCCCAGCATTTT.

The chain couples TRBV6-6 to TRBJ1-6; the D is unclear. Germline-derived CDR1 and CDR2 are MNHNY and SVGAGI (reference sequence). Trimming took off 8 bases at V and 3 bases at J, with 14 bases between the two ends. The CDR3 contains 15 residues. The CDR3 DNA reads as TGTGCCAGCTGCTTGGGCGCCGGCTATAATTCACCCCTCCACTTT. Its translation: CASCLGAGYNSPLHF.

DNA for the CDR3: TGTGCCAGCAGTTTCGGGACAGGGTTTTATCAGCCCCAGCATTTT. This translates into CASSFGTGFYQPQHF. This chain uses TRBV28 with TRBJ1-5; 9 bases align to TRBD1. The CDR3 covers 15 residues. V lost 3 bases and J lost 5; bases outside the gene matches: 5. CDR1 and CDR2 from the germline V gene are MDHEN and SYDVKM.

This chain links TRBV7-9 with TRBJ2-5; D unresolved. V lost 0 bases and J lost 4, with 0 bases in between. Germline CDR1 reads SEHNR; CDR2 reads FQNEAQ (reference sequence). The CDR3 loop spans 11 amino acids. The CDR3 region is CASSLAETQYF. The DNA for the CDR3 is TGTGCCAGCAGCTTAGCAGAGACCCAGTACTTC.

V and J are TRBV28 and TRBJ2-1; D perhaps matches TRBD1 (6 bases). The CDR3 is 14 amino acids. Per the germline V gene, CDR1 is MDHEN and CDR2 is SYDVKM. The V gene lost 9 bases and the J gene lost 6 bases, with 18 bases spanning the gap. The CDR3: CASHHSSGANEQFF. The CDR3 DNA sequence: TGTGCCAGTCATCACTCCTCAGGGGCCAATGAGCAGTTCTTC. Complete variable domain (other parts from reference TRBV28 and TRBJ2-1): DVKVTQSSRYLVKRTGEKVFLECVQDMDHENMFWYRQDPGLGLRLIYFSYDVKMKEKGDIPEGYSVSREKKERFSLILESASTNQTSMYLCASHHSSGANEQFFGPGTRLTVL.

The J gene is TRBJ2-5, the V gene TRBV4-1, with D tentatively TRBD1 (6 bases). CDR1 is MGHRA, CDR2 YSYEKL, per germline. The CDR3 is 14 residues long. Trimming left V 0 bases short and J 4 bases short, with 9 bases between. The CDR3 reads CASSQDNRAETQYF. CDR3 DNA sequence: TGCGCCAGCAGCCAAGATAACAGGGCAGAGACCCAGTACTTC.

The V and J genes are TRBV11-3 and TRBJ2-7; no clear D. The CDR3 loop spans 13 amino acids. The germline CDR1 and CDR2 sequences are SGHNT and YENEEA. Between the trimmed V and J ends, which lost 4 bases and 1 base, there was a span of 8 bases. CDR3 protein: CASSYPGSYEQYV. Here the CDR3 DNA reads TGTGCCAGCAGCTACCCCGGATCCTACGAGCAGTACGTC.

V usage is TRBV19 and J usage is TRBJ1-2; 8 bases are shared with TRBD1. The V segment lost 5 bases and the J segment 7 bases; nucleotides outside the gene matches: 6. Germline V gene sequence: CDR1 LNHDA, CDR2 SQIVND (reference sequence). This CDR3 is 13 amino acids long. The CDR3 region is CASSSTGGSGYTF. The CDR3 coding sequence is TGTGCCAGTAGTTCCACAGGGGGAAGTGGCTACACCTTC.

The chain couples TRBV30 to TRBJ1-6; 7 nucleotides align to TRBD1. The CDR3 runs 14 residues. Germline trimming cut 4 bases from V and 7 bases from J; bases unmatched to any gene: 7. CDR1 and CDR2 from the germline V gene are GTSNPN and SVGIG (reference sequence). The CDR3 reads CAWNDRVPNSPLHF. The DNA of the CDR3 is TGTGCCTGGAACGACAGGGTGCCCAATTCACCCCTCCACTTT.

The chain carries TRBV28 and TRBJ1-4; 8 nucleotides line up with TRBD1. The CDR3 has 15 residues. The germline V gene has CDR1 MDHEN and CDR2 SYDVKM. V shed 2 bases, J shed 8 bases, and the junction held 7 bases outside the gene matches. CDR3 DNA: TGTGCCAGCAGTTTACTCGACAGGGGAGCGGAAAAACTGTTTTTT. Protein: CASSLLDRGAEKLFF.

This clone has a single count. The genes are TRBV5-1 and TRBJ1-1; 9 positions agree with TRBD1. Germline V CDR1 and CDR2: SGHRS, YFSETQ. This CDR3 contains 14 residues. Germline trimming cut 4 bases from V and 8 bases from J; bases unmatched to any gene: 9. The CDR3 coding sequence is TGCGCCAGCAGCACAGGACAGGGGCTCTGGGAAGCTTTCTTT. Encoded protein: CASSTGQGLWEAFF.

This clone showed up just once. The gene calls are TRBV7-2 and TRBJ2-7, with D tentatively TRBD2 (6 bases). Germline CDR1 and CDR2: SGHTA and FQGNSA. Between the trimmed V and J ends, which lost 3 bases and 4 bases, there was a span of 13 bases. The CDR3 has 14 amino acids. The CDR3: CASSFGGGRYEQYF. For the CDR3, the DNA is TGTGCCAGCAGCTTCGGCGGAGGGCGGTACGAGCAGTACTTC.

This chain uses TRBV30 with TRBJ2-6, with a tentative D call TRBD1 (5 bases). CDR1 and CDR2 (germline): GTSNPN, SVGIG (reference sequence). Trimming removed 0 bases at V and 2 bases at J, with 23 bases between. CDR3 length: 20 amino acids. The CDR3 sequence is CAWSVWYDSRPFPGANVLTF. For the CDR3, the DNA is TGTGCCTGGAGTGTATGGTATGACAGCCGACCGTTCCCTGGGGCCAACGTCCTGACTTTC.